This T cell receptor (beta chain) comes out of a study of identical twins. From germline, CDR1 is LNHDA and CDR2 SQIVND (reference sequence). The CDR3 consists of 15 residues. Deletions cut 8 bases from V and 2 bases from J, with 18 bases between. Study-level results: Fewer insertions were carried by abundant cord blood beta clonotypes, but none was seen in memory repertoires. It was out-of-frame TCR alpha sharing in monozygotic twins that models underestimated. Conclusions came from cross-sectional statistical analysis, not from following the same donors.

This clonotype was picked up a small number of times. Its cognate antigen is unknown. In TCRdb, the 5' RACE reads were re-called with MiXCR into one record per CDR3 protein. The sample comprises about 1.7 million distinct CDR3 sequences, less than 40% of which are singletons, and approximately 0.25% rests with the top ten. Material: cord blood. This TCR derives from a newborn girl in good health. The chain recombines TRBV19 with TRBJ1-2, with D possibly matching TRBD1 (6 bases). The CDR3 region has the DNA TGTGCCAGTCAGACCAACCTCGGGACAAACTATGGCTACACCTTC. Its translation: CASQTNLGTNYGYTF. The whole variable domain, remainder taken from reference TRBV19 and TRBJ1-2, is DGGITQSPKYLFRKEGQNVTLSCEQNLNHDAMYWYRQDPGQGLRLIYYSQIVNDFQKGDIAEGYSVSREKKESFPLTVTSAQKNPTAFYLCASQTNLGTNYGYTFGSGTRLTVV.